This T cell receptor beta chain came from a study of shared clonotypes between healthy human individuals. The DNA input per sorted-subset replicate PCR was about 190 ng, corresponding to around 28,000 T cell genomes. Clones were read by immunoSEQ multiplex PCR, and TCRdb kept only the in-frame ones, dropping some. Of about 2.1 million clones in the sample, 93% were seen once. This clone appeared a few times. Its antigen is not known. The naive CD8 fraction comprised CD45RO-negative cells positively selected for CCR7 and excluded terminally differentiated effector memory CD45RA+ cells. Study-wide results and caveats: Naive subsets generally had larger estimated richness than memory subsets.

V lost 2 bases and J lost 7, with 9 bases in between. Germline assignment: CDR1 SGHNT and CDR2 YYREEE (reference sequence). The CDR3 consists of 12 residues. V is TRBV5-4 and J is TRBJ1-1; D is uncertain. This TCR derives from a man between 18 and 29 years old in good health. Some clones in this sample may be carry-over from other donors' samples. The specimen sequenced was naive CD8+ T cells from PBMCs. CDR3 region: CASSFEGGEAFF. The CDR3 DNA reads TGTGCCAGCAGCTTCGAAGGCGGTGAAGCTTTCTTT.